This is a list of T cell receptor beta chains from one sample in a study of blood T cell repertoires in COVID-19. Repertoires were generated with immunoSEQ multiplex PCR, while TCRdb's copy carries only in-frame clones and drops some. The sample carries about 160,000 clones, roughly 86% recorded once. The sample was peripheral blood. Source of these receptors: a man in his sixties with COVID-19, enrolled during active disease. The CDR3 runs from the conserved cysteine through the conserved F or W. A D gene is named only where the DNA matches it firmly. Only part of the rows carry a size: once, few, many, or a class if the clone is expanded.

TRBJ1-2,TRBV7-2,once,TRBD1,CASSLEGTGSYGYTF,TGTGCCAGCAGCCTGGAAGGGACAGGGAGCTATGGCTACACCTTC
TRBJ1-5,TRBV7-9,few,NA,CASSEQDSNQPQHF,TGTGCCAGCAGCGAACAGGATAGCAATCAGCCCCAGCATTTT
TRBJ2-1,TRBV6-5,NA,TRBD2,CASSYKRGSSYNEQFF,TGTGCCAGCAGTTATAAGCGGGGGAGCTCCTACAATGAGCAGTTCTTC
TRBJ2-7,TRBV7-6,once,TRBD2,CASSLGQRGPLTYEQYF,TGTGCCAGCAGCTTAGGACAGCGGGGGCCTTTAACCTACGAGCAGTACTTC
TRBJ2-3,TRBV19,NA,NA,CASSPRDTSTDTQYF,TGTGCCAGTAGTCCCCGGGACACTAGCACAGATACGCAGTATTTT
TRBJ1-1,TRBV18,NA,TRBD1,CASSPGTGTEAFF,TGTGCCAGCTCACCCGGGACAGGGACTGAAGCTTTCTTT
TRBJ2-7,TRBV4-3,NA,NA,CASSQEVPRAVGEQYF,TGCGCCAGCAGCCAAGAAGTTCCCAGGGCAGTGGGAGAGCAGTACTTC
TRBJ2-2,TRBV10-3,NA,TRBD2,CAISERIAGGRGGELFF,TGTGCCATCAGTGAGAGGATAGCGGGGGGCCGTGGCGGGGAGCTGTTTTTT
TRBJ2-1,TRBV12-5,NA,TRBD2,CASGPSGAYNEQFF,TGTGCTAGTGGCCCTAGCGGAGCTTACAATGAGCAGTTCTTC
TRBJ2-1,TRBV5-1,NA,NA,CASSQGTHNEQFF,TGCGCCAGCAGCCAGGGGACCCACAATGAGCAGTTCTTC
TRBJ2-5,TRBV14,few,NA,CASSPGLVETQYF,TGTGCCAGCAGCCCGGGACTGGTGGAGACCCAGTACTTC
TRBJ1-4,TRBV5-5,NA,NA,CASSLDPSGATNEKLFF,TGTGCCAGCAGCTTGGACCCTTCGGGAGCAACTAATGAAAAACTGTTTTTT
TRBJ2-3,TRBV25-1,NA,TRBD1,CASSEGTGGADTQYF,TGTGCCAGCAGTGAAGGGACAGGGGGGGCAGATACGCAGTATTTT
TRBJ2-7,TRBV28,NA,TRBD1,CASSSASGQEYYEQYF,TGTGCCAGCAGTTCCGCCTCGGGACAGGAATACTACGAGCAGTACTTC
TRBJ2-7,TRBV11-2,few,NA,CASSPTIPQGERYF,TGTGCCAGCAGCCCTACCATACCACAGGGTGAGCGGTACTTC
TRBJ1-1,TRBV9,once,TRBD1,CASSVAGDRANTEAFF,TGTGCCAGCAGCGTAGCTGGGGACAGGGCGAACACTGAAGCTTTCTTT
TRBJ1-4,TRBV6-5,NA,NA,CASSSPPRELFF,TGTGCCAGCAGTTCTCCACCGAGGGAACTGTTTTTT
TRBJ1-2,TRBV28,NA,NA,CASSLGGPYGYTF,TGTGCCAGCAGTCTGGGGGGGCCCTATGGCTACACCTTC
TRBJ2-2,TRBV5-1,NA,TRBD1,CASSLVGGAGTGELFF,TGCGCCAGCAGCTTGGTAGGGGGCGCGGGCACCGGGGAGCTGTTTTTT
TRBJ1-3,TRBV25-1,NA,NA,CASSETVSHSGNTIYF,TGTGCCAGCAGTGAAACTGTCTCCCACTCTGGAAACACCATATATTTT
TRBJ1-4,TRBV7-2,NA,NA,CASSLKPQYNEKLFF,TGTGCCAGCAGCTTAAAGCCACAGTATAATGAAAAACTGTTTTTT
TRBJ2-3,TRBV11-3,NA,TRBD2,CASSSSTGGEPDTQYF,TGTGCCAGCAGCTCGTCGACGGGGGGGGAGCCAGATACGCAGTATTTT
TRBJ2-5,TRBV6-4,NA,TRBD1,CASSKTTGGFETQYF,TGTGCCAGCAGTAAAACGACAGGGGGCTTCGAGACCCAGTACTTC
TRBJ2-1,TRBV4-1,NA,TRBD2,CASSQVPLPLHTSASSYNEQFF,TGCGCCAGCAGCCAAGTTCCACTTCCGCTCCACACTAGCGCAAGCTCCTACAATGAGCAGTTCTTC
TRBJ2-4,TRBV14,NA,NA,CASSQENIAKNIQYF,TGTGCCAGCAGCCAAGAAAATATAGCCAAAAACATTCAGTACTTC